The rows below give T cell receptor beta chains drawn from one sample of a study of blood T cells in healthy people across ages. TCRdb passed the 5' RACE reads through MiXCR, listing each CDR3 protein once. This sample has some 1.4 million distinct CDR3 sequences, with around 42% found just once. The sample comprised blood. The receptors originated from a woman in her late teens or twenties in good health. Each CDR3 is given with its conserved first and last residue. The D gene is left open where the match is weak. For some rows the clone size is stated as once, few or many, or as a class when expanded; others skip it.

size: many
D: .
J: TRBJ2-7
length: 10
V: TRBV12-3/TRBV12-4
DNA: TGTGCCAGCAGCTCCTACGAGCAGTACTTC
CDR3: CASSSYEQYF

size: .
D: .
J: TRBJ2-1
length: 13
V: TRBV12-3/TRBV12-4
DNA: TGTGCCAGCAGTTTTAAAGGCGTAACTGAGCAGTTCTTC
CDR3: CASSFKGVTEQFF

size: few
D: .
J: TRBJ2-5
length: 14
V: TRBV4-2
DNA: TGTGCCAGCAGCCAAGATGGAGGGGATGAGGAGCAGTACTTC
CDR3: CASSQDGGDEEQYF

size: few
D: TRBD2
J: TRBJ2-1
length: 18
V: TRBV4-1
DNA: TGCGCCAGCAGCCAAGATCCCGGGCTAGCGGGAGGACACAATGAGCAGTTCTTC
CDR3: CASSQDPGLAGGHNEQFF

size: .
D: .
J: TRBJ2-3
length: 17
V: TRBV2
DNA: TGTGCCAGCAGTGAGGGGACCGGGGCAGGGAGGTTCAATGAGCAGTACTTT
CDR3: CASSEGTGAGRFNEQYF

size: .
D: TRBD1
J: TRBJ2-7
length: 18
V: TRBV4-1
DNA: TGCGCCAGCAGCCGATTTGCCGCTCCAGGGGGCAGTTTCTACGAGCAGTACTTC
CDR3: CASSRFAAPGGSFYEQYF

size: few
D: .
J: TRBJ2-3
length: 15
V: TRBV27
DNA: TGTGCCAGCACCATTTTAGCGTCAAGCACAGATACGCAGTATTTT
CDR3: CASTILASSTDTQYF

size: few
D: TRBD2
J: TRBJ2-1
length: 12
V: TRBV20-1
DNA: TGCAGTGCTAGAGGACTAGCCAATGAGCAGTTCTTC
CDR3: CSARGLANEQFF

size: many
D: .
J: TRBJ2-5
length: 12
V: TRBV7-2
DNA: TGTGCCAGCAGCTTAGTGAAAGAGACCCAGTACTTC
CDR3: CASSLVKETQYF

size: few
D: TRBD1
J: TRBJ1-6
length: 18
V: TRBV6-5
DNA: TGTGCCAGCAGTTCACTCTTCCCTGGACAGGCAAATAATTCACCCCTCCACTTT
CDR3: CASSSLFPGQANNSPLHF

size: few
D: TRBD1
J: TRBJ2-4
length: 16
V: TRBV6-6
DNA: TGTGCCAGCAGTTACGAATTTTGGGACAGGGGGAACATTCAGTACTTC
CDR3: CASSYEFWDRGNIQYF

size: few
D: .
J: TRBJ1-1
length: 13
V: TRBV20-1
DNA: TGCAGTGCTCTAAAGCAGGGGAACACTGAAGCTTTCTTT
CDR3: CSALKQGNTEAFF

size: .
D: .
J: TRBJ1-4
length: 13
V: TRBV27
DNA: TGTGCCAGCAGTCTACGGACAACTGAAAAACTGTTTTTT
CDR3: CASSLRTTEKLFF

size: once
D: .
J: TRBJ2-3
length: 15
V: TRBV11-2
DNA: TGTGCCAGCAGCTTAACCGCCCGGGGCACAGATACGCAGTATTTT
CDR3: CASSLTARGTDTQYF

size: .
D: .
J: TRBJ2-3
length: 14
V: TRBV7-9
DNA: TGTGCCAGCAGCTTAGGAGGAGGGGAAGATACGCAGTATTTT
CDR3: CASSLGGGEDTQYF

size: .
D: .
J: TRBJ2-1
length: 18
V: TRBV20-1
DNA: TGCAGTGCTAGAGATAAGGGCTACCTCCCAAGCTCCTACAATGAGCAGTTCTTC
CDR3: CSARDKGYLPSSYNEQFF

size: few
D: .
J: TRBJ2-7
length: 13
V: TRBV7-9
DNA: TGTGCCAGCCGCCGGGACAACTCCTACGAGCAGTACTTC
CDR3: CASRRDNSYEQYF

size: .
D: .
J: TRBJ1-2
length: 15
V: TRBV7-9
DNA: TGTGCCAGCCTACGCGGGCAGACCACCTATGGGGGCTACACCTTC
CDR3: CASLRGQTTYGGYTF

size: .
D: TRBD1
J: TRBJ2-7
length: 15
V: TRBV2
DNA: TGTGCCAGCAGTGAAGCTAGGGACAGAGCCTACGAGCAGTACTTC
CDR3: CASSEARDRAYEQYF

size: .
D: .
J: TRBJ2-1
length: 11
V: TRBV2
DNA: TGTGCCAGCCTGGGTGACTATGAGCAGTTCTTC
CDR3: CASLGDYEQFF

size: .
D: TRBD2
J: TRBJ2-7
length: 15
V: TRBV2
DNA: TGTGCCAGCACCCGGACTAGCGGGGTATTGGGCGAGCAGTACTTC
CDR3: CASTRTSGVLGEQYF